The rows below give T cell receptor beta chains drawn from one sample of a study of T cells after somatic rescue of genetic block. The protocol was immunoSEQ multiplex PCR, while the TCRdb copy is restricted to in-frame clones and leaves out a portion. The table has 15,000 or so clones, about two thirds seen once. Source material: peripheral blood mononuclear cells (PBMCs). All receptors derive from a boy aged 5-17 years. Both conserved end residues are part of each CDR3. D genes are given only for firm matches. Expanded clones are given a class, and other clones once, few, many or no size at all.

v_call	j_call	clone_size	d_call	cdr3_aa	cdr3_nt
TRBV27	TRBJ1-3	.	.	CASSLGGRNTIYF	TGTGCCAGCAGTTTGGGAGGGAGAAACACCATATATTTT
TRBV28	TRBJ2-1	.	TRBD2	CASSLPRTSGGAFYNEQFF	TGTGCCAGCAGTTTACCCCGGACTAGCGGGGGGGCATTCTACAATGAGCAGTTCTTC
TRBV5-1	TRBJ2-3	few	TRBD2	CASSLGLAVTDTQYF	TGCGCCAGCAGCTTGGGACTAGCGGTCACAGATACGCAGTATTTT
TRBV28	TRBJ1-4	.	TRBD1	CASSFLGRGSEKLFF	TGTGCCAGCAGTTTCCTTGGCAGGGGGAGTGAAAAACTGTTTTTT
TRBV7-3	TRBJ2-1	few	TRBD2	CASSLIGGREVVNEQFF	TGTGCCAGCAGCTTAATAGGAGGGCGGGAGGTCGTTAATGAGCAGTTCTTC
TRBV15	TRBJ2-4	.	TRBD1	CATSRDATGGGPIQYF	TGTGCCACCAGCAGAGATGCGACAGGGGGAGGCCCTATTCAGTACTTC
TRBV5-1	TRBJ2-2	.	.	CASSSDSHPIGELFF	TGCGCCAGCAGCTCGGACTCCCATCCCATCGGGGAGCTGTTTTTT
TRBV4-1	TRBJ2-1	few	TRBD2	CASSQDYSGGSSYNEQFF	TGCGCCAGCAGCCAAGACTATAGCGGGGGCAGCTCCTACAATGAGCAGTTCTTC
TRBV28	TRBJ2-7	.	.	CASSPTAYEQYF	TGTGCCAGCAGTCCCACCGCCTACGAGCAGTACTTC
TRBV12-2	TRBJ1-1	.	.	CASRLAREGGNTEAFF	TGTGCAAGTCGCTTAGCCAGGGAAGGTGGTAACACTGAAGCTTTCTTT
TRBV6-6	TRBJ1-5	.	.	CASSYLSRQPQHF	TGTGCCAGCAGTTACCTTAGTCGTCAGCCCCAGCATTTT
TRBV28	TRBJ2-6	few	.	CASSTGLFSGANVLTF	TGTGCCAGCAGTACGGGACTGTTCTCTGGGGCCAACGTCCTGACTTTC
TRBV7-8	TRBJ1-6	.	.	CASSLKPGLSYNSPLHF	TGTGCCAGCAGCTTGAAACCGGGGCTCTCCTATAATTCACCCCTCCACTTT
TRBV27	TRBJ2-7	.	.	CATLDITYEQYF	TGTGCCACCTTAGACATTACCTACGAGCAGTACTTC
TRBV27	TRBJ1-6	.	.	CASTIAGLPVSSYNSPLHF	TGTGCCAGCACAATAGCCGGGCTGCCTGTGAGCTCCTATAATTCACCCCTCCACTTT
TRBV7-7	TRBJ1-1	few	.	CASSPLWGTEAFF	TGTGCCAGCAGCCCCTTGTGGGGCACTGAAGCTTTCTTT
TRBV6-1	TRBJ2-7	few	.	CASTSDRPEAYEQYF	TGTGCCAGCACCTCCGACAGGCCTGAGGCCTACGAGCAGTACTTC
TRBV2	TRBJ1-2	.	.	CASSEWIRSLSGYGYTF	TGTGCCAGCAGTGAGTGGATTCGCAGCTTGAGTGGCTATGGCTACACCTTC
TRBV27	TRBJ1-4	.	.	CASSLISIGGRNEKLFF	TGTGCCAGCAGTTTAATCAGTATAGGGGGTCGAAATGAAAAACTGTTTTTT
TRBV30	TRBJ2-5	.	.	CAWSVRLWETQYF	TGTGCCTGGAGTGTACGGCTTTGGGAGACCCAGTACTTC
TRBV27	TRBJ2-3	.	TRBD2	CASSPGTSGRAHTQYF	TGTGCCAGCAGTCCCGGGACTAGCGGGAGGGCCCATACGCAGTATTTT
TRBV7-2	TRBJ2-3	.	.	CASSFTGTDTQYF	TGTGCCAGCAGCTTTACGGGCACAGATACGCAGTATTTT
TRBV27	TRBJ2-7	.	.	CASSFRLGSYEQYF	TGTGCCAGCAGTTTCCGGCTAGGATCCTACGAGCAGTACTTC
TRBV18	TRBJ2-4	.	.	CASSPNRALEGDIQYF	TGTGCCAGCTCACCAAACAGGGCCTTAGAGGGGGACATTCAGTACTTC